This TCR beta chain was sequenced during a study of cytomegalovirus exposure and HLA in healthy donors. Study-wide results and caveats: Altogether, 160 or so TCR beta chains were recorded as cytomegalovirus-associated. Earlier findings revealed that most TCR beta V segments proved productive either about 90% or about 30% of the time. As was reported, the HLA-A and HLA-B alleles of most subjects were accurately predicted from TCR beta sequences.

About this clone: Its specificity is unknown.

With 60 Vbeta and 13 Jbeta primers, the PCR was carried out. In the authors' workflow: An analysis performed later counted about 80 million unique TCR beta chains (around 9.9 million of them shared). Assay used: immunoSEQ multiplex PCR; TCRdb lists only in-frame clones, some missing. Clone size and the V and J calls come from that table; the DNA yielded D and trimming. The sample includes approximately 170,000 clones, 85% of them seen just once. This CDR3 spans 14 amino acids. Germline lookup yields CDR1 LNHDA and CDR2 SQIVND (reference sequence). The ends lost 7 bases at V and 2 bases at J; junction bases unmatched: 4.

The receptor's source is a boy under 10 years old in good health and CMV-seronegative. The V and J genes are TRBV19 and TRBJ2-1, with TRBD2 matching 8 bases. Sequencing used PBMCs. CDR3 DNA: TGTGCCAGTACCCCGGGAGGGCCCTACAATGAGCAGTTCTTC. It specifies CASTPGGPYNEQFF.